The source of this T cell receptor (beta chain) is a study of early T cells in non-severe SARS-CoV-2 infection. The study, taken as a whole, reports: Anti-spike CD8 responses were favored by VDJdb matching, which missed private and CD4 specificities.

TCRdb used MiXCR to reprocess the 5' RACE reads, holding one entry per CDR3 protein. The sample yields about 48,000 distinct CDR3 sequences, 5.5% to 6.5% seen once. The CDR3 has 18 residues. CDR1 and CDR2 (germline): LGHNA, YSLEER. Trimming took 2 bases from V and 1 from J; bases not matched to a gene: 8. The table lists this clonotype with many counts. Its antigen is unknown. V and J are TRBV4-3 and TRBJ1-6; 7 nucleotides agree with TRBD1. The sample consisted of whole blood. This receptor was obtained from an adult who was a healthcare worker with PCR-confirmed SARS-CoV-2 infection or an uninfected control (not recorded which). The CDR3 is CASSQFPGQSSYNSPLHF. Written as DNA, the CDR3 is TGCGCCAGCAGCCAATTTCCGGGACAGAGTTCCTATAATTCACCCCTCCACTTT.